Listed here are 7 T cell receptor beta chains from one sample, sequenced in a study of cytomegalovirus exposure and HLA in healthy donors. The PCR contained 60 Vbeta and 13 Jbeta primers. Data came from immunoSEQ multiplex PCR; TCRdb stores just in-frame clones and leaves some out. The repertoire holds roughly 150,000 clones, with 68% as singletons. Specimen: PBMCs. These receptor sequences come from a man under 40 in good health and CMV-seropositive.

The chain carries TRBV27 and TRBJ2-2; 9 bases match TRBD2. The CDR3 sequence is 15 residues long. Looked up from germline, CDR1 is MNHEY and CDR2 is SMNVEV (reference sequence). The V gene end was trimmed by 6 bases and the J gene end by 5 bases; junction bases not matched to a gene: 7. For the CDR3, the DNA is TGTGCCAGCAGCCCTCGACTAGCGGAAACCGGGGAGCTGTTTTTT. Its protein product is CASSPRLAETGELFF.

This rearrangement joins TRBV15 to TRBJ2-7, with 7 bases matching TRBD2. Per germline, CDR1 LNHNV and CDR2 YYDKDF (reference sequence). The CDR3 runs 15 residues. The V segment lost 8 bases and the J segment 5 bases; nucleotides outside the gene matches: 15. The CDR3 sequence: CATGQGDGRYHEQYF. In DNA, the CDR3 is TGTGCCACCGGCCAGGGTGACGGGAGGTACCACGAGCAGTACTTC.

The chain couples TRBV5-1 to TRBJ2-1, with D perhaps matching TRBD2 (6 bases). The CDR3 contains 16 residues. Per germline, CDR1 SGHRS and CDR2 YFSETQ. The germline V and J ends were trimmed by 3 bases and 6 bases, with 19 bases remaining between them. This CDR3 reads CASSSLAGEAGNEQFF. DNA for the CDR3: TGCGCCAGCAGCTCCTTAGCAGGTGAAGCGGGCAATGAGCAGTTCTTC.

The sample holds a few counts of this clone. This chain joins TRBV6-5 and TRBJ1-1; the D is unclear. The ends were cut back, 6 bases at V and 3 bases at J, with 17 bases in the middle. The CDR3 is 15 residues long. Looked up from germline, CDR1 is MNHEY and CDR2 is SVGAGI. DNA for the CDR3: TGTGCCAGCAGCTTTTTTGTAACTAAGGACACTGAAGCTTTCTTT. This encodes CASSFFVTKDTEAFF.

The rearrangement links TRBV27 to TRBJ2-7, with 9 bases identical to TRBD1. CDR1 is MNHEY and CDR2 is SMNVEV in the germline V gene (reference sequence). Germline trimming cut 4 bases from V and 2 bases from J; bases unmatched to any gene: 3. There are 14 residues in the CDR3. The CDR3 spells CASSYRGLAYEQYF. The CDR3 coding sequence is TGTGCCAGCAGTTACAGGGGGCTTGCCTACGAGCAGTACTTC.

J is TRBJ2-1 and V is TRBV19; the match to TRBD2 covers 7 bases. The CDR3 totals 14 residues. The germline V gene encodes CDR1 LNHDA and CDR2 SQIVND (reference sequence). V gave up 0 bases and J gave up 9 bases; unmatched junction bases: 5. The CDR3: CASSIEGGRSEQFF. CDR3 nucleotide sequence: TGTGCCAGTAGTATAGAGGGCGGGAGAAGTGAGCAGTTCTTC.

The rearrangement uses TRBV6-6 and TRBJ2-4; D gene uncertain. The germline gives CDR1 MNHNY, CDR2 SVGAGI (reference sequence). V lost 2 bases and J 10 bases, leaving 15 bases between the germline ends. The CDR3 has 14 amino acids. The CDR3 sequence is CASSYQPSGGIQYF. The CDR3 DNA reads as TGTGCCAGCAGTTACCAGCCCTCGGGTGGGATTCAGTACTTC.